These 2 T cell receptor beta chains were sequenced from one sample in a study of high-grade serous ovarian cancer treatment subgroups. Tumor samples were obtained before definitive surgery or chemotherapy. Sequenced by immunoSEQ multiplex PCR; TCRdb stores in-frame clones only, minus some. This sample carries thousands of clones, around 72% of them seen once, and the ten largest clones take roughly a tenth. The sequencing input was tumor tissue. The receptors come from a human donor with high-grade serous ovarian cancer.

This clone was counted only a few times. The rearrangement uses TRBV10-3 and TRBJ2-5; D is undetermined. V shed 3 bases and J shed 1 base, with 6 bases lying between them. The CDR3 loop spans 13 amino acids. Germline-derived CDR1 and CDR2 are ENHRY and SYGVKD. The CDR3 loop reads CAISDSSQETQYF. CDR3 DNA sequence: TGTGCCATCAGTGATTCCAGCCAAGAGACCCAGTACTTC.

Concerning this clone: At one end, the junction sequence differs from germline, possibly due to a read error. The chain is built from TRBV6-4 and TRBJ2-7; D is unresolved. The CDR3 has 13 residues. CDR1 MRHNA and CDR2 SNTAGT come from the germline V gene. CDR3 sequence reads: CASSYSYGDEQYF. The CDR3, as DNA: TGTGCCAGCAGTTACTCCTACGGCGATGAGCAGTACTTC.